This TCR beta chain was obtained from a study of T cells in Graves' hyperthyroidism and ophthalmopathy. Study-wide results and limits: Blood also showed most of the thyroid clonotypes that were expanded above 0.001. Patients with ophthalmopathy were separated from those with stable hyperthyroidism by a 13 V-J model.

This clonotype was seen ten or more times. Its antigen is currently unknown. Amplification targeted TCR beta CDR3 regions from RNA transcripts. HTBI primers were employed in a first-round RT-PCR of the TCR CDR3. TCRdb fed the multiplex PCR reads into MiXCR, producing one record per CDR3 protein. The sample includes about 400,000 distinct CDR3 sequences, 14% to 15% of them seen just once. The CDR3 covers 16 residues. V gave up 0 bases and J gave up 3 bases, with 12 bases separating them. The V gene's germline CDR1 is SGHDN and CDR2 FVKESK. The sequenced sample consisted of blood. The TCR originated in a man between 18 and 35 years old with Graves' ophthalmopathy. The chain joins TRBV14 to TRBJ2-1; possible D gene TRBD2, 6 bases. The CDR3, as DNA: TGTGCCAGCAGCCAAGAAGTGGCGGGACGCTACAATGAGCAGTTCTTC. Translated, it gives CASSQEVAGRYNEQFF.